This T cell receptor (beta chain) stems from a study of OX40 agonist ivuxolimab in advanced cancers. Study-wide background: Prior therapy, whether anti-PD-1, anti-PD-L1 or anti-CTLA-4, was allowed, and less than 45% had some. Partial responses, seen in three patients, involved one hepatocellular carcinoma and two cutaneous melanomas.

Notes on the study in general: Expanded clones tended on average to be more numerous among CD8+ T cells than CD4+. Normalized T-cell clonal expansion was also low in some nonresponders.

Trimming took 5 bases from V and 4 from J, leaving 18 bases between them. Looked up from germline, CDR1 is SEHNR and CDR2 is FQNEAQ (reference sequence). The CDR3 runs to 15 residues. For this clone: Antigen: not known.

Sequencing was performed with immunoSEQ multiplex PCR; in TCRdb, only in-frame clones are kept and a portion is missing. The sample gives under 65,000 clones, 85% to 90% of which show up once; roughly a tenth is in the top ten. The rearrangement uses TRBV7-9 and TRBJ2-7, with D possibly called TRBD1 or TRBD2 (6 bases each). The sample in question was CD4+ or CD8+ T cells sorted from blood, obtained in a trial of the OX40 agonist ivuxolimab. This clonotype was obtained from an adult with an advanced solid tumor such as melanoma, head and neck, liver or kidney cancer. The CDR3 nucleotides are TGTGCCAGCAGCCCGTCTTGGGGGGCCCCTTACGAGCAGTACTTC. It yields the protein CASSPSWGAPYEQYF.